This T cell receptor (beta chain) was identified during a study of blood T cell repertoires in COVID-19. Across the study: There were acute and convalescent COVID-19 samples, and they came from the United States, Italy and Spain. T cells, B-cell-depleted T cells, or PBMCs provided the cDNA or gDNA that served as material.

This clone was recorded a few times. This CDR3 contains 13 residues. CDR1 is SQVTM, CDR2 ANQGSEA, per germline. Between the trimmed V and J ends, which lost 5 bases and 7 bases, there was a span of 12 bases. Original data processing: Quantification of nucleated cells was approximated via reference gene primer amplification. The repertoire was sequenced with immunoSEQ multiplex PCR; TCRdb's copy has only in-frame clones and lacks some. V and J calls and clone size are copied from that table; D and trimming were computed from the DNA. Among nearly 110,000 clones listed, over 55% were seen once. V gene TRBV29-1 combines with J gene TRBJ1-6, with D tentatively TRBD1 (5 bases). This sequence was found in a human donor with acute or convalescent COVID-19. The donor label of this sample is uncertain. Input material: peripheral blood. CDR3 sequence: CSVSETANSPLHF. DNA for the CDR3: TGCAGCGTTTCCGAGACAGCAAATTCACCCCTCCACTTT.